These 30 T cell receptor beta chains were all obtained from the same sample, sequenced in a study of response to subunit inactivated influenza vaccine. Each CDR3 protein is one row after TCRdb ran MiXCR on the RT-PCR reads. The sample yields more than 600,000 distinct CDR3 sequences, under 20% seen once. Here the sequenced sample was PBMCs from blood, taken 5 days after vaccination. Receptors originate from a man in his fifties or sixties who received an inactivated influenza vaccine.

The CDR3 spells CASSHTGVGILGTQYF. The DNA of the CDR3 is TGTGCCAGCAGCCACACAGGGGTAGGGATTCTGGGGACCCAGTACTTC. The chain uses TRBV12-3 or TRBV12-4 and TRBJ2-5; 7 bases match TRBD1. Losses at the gene ends were 6 bases for V and 7 bases for J; bases not matched to a gene: 17. The CDR3 is 16 amino acids.

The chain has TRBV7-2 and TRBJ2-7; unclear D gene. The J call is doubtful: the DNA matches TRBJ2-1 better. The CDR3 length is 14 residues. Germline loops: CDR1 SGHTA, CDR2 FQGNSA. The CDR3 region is CASSLAKGVYEQFF. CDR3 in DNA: TGTGCCAGCAGCCTCGCGAAAGGAGTCTACGAGCAGTTCTTC.

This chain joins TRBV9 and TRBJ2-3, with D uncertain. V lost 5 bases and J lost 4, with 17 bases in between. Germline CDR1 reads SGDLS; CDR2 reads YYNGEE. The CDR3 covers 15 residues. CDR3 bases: TGTGCCAGCAGTCTCCAATCATTGGGTTCAGATACGCAGTATTTT. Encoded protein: CASSLQSLGSDTQYF.

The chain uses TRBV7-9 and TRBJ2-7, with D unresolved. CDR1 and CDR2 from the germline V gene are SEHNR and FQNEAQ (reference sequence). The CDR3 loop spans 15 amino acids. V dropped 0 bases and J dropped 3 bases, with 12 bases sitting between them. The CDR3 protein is CASSLASQNFYEQYF. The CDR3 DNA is TGTGCCAGCAGCTTAGCGTCACAGAACTTCTACGAGCAGTACTTC.

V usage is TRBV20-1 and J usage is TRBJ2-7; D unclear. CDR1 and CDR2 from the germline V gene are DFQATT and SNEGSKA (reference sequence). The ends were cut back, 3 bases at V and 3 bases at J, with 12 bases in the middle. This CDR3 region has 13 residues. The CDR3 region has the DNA TGCAGTGCTAGGCCGCGGTCGGGCTACGAGCAGTACTTC. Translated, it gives CSARPRSGYEQYF.

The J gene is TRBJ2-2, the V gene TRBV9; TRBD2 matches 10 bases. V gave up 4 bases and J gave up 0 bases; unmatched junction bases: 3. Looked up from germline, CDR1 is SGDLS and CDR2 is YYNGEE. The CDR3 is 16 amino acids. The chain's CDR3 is CASSPTSGSNTGELFF. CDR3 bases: TGTGCCAGCAGCCCGACTAGCGGGTCGAACACCGGGGAGCTGTTTTTT.

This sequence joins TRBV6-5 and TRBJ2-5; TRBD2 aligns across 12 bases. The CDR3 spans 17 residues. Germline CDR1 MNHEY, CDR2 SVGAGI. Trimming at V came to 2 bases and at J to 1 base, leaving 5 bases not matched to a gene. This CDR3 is CASSYELAGGPQETQYF. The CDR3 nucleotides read TGTGCCAGCAGTTACGAACTAGCGGGGGGCCCCCAAGAGACCCAGTACTTC.

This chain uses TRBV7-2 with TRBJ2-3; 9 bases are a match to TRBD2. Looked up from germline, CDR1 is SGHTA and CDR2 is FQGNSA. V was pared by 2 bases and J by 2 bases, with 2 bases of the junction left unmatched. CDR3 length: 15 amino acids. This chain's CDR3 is CASSLRGGVTDTQYF. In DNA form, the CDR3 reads TGTGCCAGCAGCTTACGCGGGGGGGTCACAGATACGCAGTATTTT.

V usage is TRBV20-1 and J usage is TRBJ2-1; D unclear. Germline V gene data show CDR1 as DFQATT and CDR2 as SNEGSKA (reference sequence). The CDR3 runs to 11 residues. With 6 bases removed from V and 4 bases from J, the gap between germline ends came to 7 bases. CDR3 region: CSATTYNEQFF. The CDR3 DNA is TGCAGTGCCACAACATACAATGAGCAGTTCTTC.

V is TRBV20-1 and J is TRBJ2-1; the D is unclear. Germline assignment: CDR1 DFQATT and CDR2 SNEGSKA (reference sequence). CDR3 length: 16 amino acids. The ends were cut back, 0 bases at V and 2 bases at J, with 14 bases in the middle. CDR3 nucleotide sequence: TGCAGTGCTAGAGATTACCGGAAGGTAACCTACAATGAGCAGTTCTTC. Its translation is CSARDYRKVTYNEQFF.

CDR3 DNA: TGTGCCAGCAGCCGCCGGGCCAATCGTAATAATGAAAAACTGTTTTTT. Residues: CASSRRANRNNEKLFF. V gene TRBV12-3 or TRBV12-4 combines with J gene TRBJ1-4; the D is unclear. V was trimmed by 6 bases and J by 4 bases, leaving 18 bases between them. The CDR3 runs to 16 residues.

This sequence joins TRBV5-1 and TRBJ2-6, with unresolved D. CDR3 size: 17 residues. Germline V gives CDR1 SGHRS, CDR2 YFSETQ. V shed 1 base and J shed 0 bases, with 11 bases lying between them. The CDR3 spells CASSLRFLDSGANVLTF. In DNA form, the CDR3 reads TGCGCCAGCAGCTTGAGGTTTTTGGACTCTGGGGCCAACGTCCTGACTTTC. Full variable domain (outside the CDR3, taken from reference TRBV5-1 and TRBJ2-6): KAGVTQTPRYLIKTRGQQVTLSCSPISGHRSVSWYQQTPGQGLQFLFEYFSETQRNKGNFPGRFSGRQFSNSRSEMNVSTLELGDSALYLCASSLRFLDSGANVLTFGAGSRLTVL.

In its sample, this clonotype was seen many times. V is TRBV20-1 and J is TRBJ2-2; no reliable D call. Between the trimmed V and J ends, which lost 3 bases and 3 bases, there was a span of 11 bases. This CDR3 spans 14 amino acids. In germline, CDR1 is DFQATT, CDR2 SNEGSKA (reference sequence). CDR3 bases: TGCAGTGCTAGGTTTGGGTTGTACACCGGGGAGCTGTTTTTT. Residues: CSARFGLYTGELFF.

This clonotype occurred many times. CDR3 in DNA: TGTGCCAGCAGCTTAGGGGGACAGCCAAGCACAGATACGCAGTATTTT. Its protein is CASSLGGQPSTDTQYF. V and J are TRBV7-6 and TRBJ2-3; TRBD1 matches at 7 bases. Germline lookup yields CDR1 SGHVS and CDR2 FNYEAQ. V shed 1 base, J shed 0 bases, and the junction held 4 bases outside the gene matches. CDR3 length: 16 residues.

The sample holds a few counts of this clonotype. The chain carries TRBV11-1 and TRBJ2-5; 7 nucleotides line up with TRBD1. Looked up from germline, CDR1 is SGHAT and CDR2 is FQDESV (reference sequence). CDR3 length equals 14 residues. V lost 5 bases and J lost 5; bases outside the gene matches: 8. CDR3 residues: CASSTRQGGETQYF. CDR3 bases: TGTGCCAGCAGCACGAGACAGGGCGGGGAGACCCAGTACTTC. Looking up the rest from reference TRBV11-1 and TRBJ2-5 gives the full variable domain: EAEVAQSPRYKITEKSQAVAFWCDPISGHATLYWYRQILGQGPELLVQFQDESVVDDSQLPKDRFSAERLKGVDSTLKIQPAELGDSAMYLCASSTRQGGETQYFGPGTRLLVL.

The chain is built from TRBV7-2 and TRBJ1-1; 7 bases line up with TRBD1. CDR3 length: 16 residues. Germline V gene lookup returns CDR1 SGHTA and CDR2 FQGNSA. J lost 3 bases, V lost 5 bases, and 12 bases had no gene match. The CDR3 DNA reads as TGTGCCAGCAGCCGAAACAGACAGGGCGTGGACACTGAAGCTTTCTTT. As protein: CASSRNRQGVDTEAFF. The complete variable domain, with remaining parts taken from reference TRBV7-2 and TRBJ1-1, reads GAGVSQSPSNKVTEKGKDVELRCDPISGHTALYWYRQSLGQGLEFLIYFQGNSAPDKSGLPSDRFSAERTGGSVSTLTIQRTQQEDSAVYLCASSRNRQGVDTEAFFGQGTRLTVV.

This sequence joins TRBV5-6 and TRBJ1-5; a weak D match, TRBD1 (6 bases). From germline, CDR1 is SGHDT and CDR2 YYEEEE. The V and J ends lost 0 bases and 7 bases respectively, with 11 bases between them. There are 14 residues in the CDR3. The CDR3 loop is CASSLAQTGQPQHF. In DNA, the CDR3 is TGTGCCAGCAGCTTGGCCCAGACAGGCCAGCCCCAGCATTTT.

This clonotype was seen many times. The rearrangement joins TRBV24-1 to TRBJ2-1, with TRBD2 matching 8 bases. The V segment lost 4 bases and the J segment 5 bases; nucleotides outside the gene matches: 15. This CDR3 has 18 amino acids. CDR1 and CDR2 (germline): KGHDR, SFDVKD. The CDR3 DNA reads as TGTGCCACCAGTGACCAAACGGGGAGCGGGAGAGTCAACAATGAGCAGTTCTTC. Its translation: CATSDQTGSGRVNNEQFF.

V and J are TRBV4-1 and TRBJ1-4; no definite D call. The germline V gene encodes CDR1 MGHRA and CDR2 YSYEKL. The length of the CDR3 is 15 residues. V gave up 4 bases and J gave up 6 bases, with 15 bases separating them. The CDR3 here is CASSPPIGHHEKLFF. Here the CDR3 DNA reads TGCGCCAGCAGCCCTCCAATAGGGCACCATGAAAAACTGTTTTTT.

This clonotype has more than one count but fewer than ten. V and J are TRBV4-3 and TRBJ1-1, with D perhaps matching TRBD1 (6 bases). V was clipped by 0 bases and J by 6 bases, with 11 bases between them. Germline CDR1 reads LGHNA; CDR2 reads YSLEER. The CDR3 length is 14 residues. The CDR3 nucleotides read TGCGCCAGCAGCCAAGACCACAGGGCCGCTGAAGCTTTCTTT. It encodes CASSQDHRAAEAFF.

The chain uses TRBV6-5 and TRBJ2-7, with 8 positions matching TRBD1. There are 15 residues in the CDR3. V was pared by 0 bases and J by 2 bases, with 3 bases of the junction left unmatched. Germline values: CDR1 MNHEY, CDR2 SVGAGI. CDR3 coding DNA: TGTGCCAGCAGTTACTCGTGGGACAGGACCTACGAGCAGTACTTC. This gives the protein CASSYSWDRTYEQYF.

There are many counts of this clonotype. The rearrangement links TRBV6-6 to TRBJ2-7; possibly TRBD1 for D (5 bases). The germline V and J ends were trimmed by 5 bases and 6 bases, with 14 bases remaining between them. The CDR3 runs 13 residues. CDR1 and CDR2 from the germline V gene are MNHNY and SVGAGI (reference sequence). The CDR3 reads CASSGRGFLEQYF. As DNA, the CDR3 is TGTGCCAGCAGTGGTAGGGGATTTCTCGAGCAGTACTTC.

The DNA for the CDR3 is TGCAGTGCTGGACAGGGGGCGAAGCAGCCCCAGCATTTT. This encodes CSAGQGAKQPQHF. The chain employs TRBV20-1 and TRBJ1-5, with TRBD1 matching over 11 bases. From germline, CDR1 is DFQATT and CDR2 SNEGSKA (reference sequence). CDR3 length equals 13 residues. The V gene end was trimmed by 5 bases and the J gene end by 7 bases; junction bases not matched to a gene: 4.

The CDR3 loop reads CASSLAEGPFTEAFF. CDR3 DNA: TGTGCCAGCAGCTTGGCCGAAGGCCCCTTTACTGAAGCTTTCTTT. The chain carries TRBV5-5 and TRBJ1-1, with D uncertain. CDR3 length equals 15 residues. Trimming cost V 0 bases and J 5 bases, with 14 bases left between them. CDR1 is SGHKS and CDR2 is YYEKEE in the germline V gene (reference sequence).

CDR3 nucleotide sequence: TGCGCCAGCACCTTTACCGGGACAGGCCAAGAGACCCAGTACTTC. It is translated as CASTFTGTGQETQYF. The chain combines TRBV5-1 with TRBJ2-5; TRBD1 aligns across 8 bases. The CDR3 sequence is 15 residues long. The germline V gene has CDR1 SGHRS and CDR2 YFSETQ. The J segment lost 1 base and the V segment lost 6 bases, leaving 8 bases of the junction unmatched.

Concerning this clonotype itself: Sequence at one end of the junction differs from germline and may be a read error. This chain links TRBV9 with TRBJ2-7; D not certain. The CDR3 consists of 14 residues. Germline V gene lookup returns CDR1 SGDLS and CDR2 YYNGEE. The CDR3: CGSSVRGGSYEQYF. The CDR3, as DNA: TGTGGCAGCAGCGTCAGAGGTGGGTCCTACGAGCAGTACTTC. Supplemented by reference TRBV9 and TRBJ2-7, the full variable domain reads DSGVTQTPKHLITATGQRVTLRCSPRSGDLSVYWYQQSLDQGLQFLIQYYNGEERAKGNILERFSAQQFPDLHSELNLSSLELGDSALYFCGSSVRGGSYEQYFGPGTRLTVT.

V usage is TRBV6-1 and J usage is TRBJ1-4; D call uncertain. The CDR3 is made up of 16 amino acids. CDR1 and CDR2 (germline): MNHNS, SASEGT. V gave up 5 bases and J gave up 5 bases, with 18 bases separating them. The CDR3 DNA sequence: TGTGCCAGCAGTACCGCAAGGCAGGTTTTCAATGAAAAACTGTTTTTT. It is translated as CASSTARQVFNEKLFF.

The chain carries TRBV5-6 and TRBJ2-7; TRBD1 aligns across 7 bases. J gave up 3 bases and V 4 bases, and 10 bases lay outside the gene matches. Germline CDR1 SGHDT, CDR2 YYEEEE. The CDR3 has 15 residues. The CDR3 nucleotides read TGTGCCAGCAGCAGTCCCCGGGACAGACTCTACGAGCAGTACTTC. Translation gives CASSSPRDRLYEQYF.

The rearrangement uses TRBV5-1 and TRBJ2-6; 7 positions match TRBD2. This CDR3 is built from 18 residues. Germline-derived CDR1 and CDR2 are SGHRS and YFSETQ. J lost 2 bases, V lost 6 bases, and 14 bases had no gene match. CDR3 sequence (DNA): TGCGCCAGCACCGCTCGGTTTGCGGGGGTTGCTGGGGCCAACGTCCTGACTTTC. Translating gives CASTARFAGVAGANVLTF.

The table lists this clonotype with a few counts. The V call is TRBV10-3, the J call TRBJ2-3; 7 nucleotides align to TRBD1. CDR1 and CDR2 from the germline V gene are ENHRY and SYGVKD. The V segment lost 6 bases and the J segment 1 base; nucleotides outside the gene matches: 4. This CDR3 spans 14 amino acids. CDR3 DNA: TGTGCCATCAGGGACAGGTCCGGCACAGATACGCAGTATTTT. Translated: CAIRDRSGTDTQYF.